The 29 T cell receptor beta chains given below trace back to one sample, sequenced in a study of draining lymph node invasion in breast cancer. TCRdb reprocessed the bulk RNA-seq reads via MiXCR and lists one record per CDR3 protein. The sample shows about 2,900 distinct CDR3 sequences, about three quarters of them seen only once. Memory conventional CD4 T cells were sorted as CD4+ CD45RA- CD25- cells. Material: sorted memory CD4+ effector T cells from a lymph node. These receptors originate from a female donor with luminal breast cancer.

This clonotype was picked up a small number of times. The chain has TRBV13 and TRBJ2-5; the D is unclear. CDR1 and CDR2 (germline): PRHDT, FYEKMQ (reference sequence). The germline V and J ends were trimmed by 2 bases and 3 bases, with 10 bases remaining between them. The CDR3 has 14 amino acids. CDR3 nucleotide sequence: TGTGCCAGCAGCTTATATGGTGGGGAAGAGACCCAGTACTTC. It translates to CASSLYGGEETQYF.

CDR3 nucleotide sequence: TGTGCCAGCAGTTTCAACGAGGGGGAGACCCAGTACTTC. This gives the protein CASSFNEGETQYF. The chain couples TRBV12-3 or TRBV12-4 to TRBJ2-5, with D perhaps TRBD1 or TRBD2 (5 bases each). Trimming stripped 3 bases from V and 5 bases from J, with 10 bases between. This CDR3 is 13 amino acids long.

The chain links TRBV5-1 to TRBJ2-2; perhaps TRBD1 as D (6 bases). Trimming took off 4 bases at V and 1 base at J, with 11 bases between the two ends. Germline CDR1 is SGHRS and CDR2 is YFSETQ. This CDR3 has 15 amino acids. The CDR3 loop is CASSPLGGNTGELFF. Written as DNA, the CDR3 is TGCGCCAGCAGCCCCCTAGGGGGGAACACCGGGGAGCTGTTTTTT.

The CDR3 bases are TGTGCCAGCAGCGTAGGACTCAGCGGGAACACAGATACGCAGTATTTT. The encoded protein is CASSVGLSGNTDTQYF. V gene TRBV9 combines with J gene TRBJ2-3, with TRBD2 matching 7 bases. After removal of 0 bases from V and 2 bases from J, the junction contained 6 bases not matched to a gene. This CDR3 comprises 16 residues. Germline lookup yields CDR1 SGDLS and CDR2 YYNGEE.

This chain joins TRBV4-2 and TRBJ2-2; D may be TRBD1 (6 bases). V gave up 2 bases and J gave up 1 base, with 11 bases separating them. There are 16 residues in the CDR3. Germline V gives CDR1 LGHNA, CDR2 YNFKEQ. The CDR3 loop reads CASSQREQGNTGELFF. As DNA, the CDR3 is TGTGCCAGCAGCCAAAGGGAACAGGGGAACACCGGGGAGCTGTTTTTT.

V is TRBV10-3 and J is TRBJ2-1; no reliable D call. Germline CDR1 is ENHRY and CDR2 is SYGVKD. This CDR3 contains 12 residues. Trimming took 5 bases from V and 8 from J, leaving 10 bases between them. CDR3 in amino acids: CAISNPWDEQFF. CDR3 nucleotide sequence: TGTGCCATCAGTAACCCGTGGGATGAGCAGTTCTTC.

This clonotype was seen a handful of times. This chain links TRBV5-1 with TRBJ2-3, with D perhaps matching TRBD1 (6 bases). Germline CDR1 is SGHRS and CDR2 is YFSETQ. The CDR3 has 14 amino acids. V lost 0 bases, J lost 3 bases, and 8 bases lay in between. CDR3 DNA sequence: TGCGCCAGCAGCTTGGGGGGGCGTACAGATACGCAGTATTTT. It specifies CASSLGGRTDTQYF.

A few counts support this clonotype. The chain couples TRBV4-1 to TRBJ1-2; tentatively, D is TRBD1 (6 bases). This CDR3 has 15 amino acids. Germline V gene data show CDR1 as MGHRA and CDR2 as YSYEKL. Between the trimmed V and J ends, which lost 1 base and 0 bases, there was a span of 9 bases. CDR3 protein: CASSQGTAPNYGYTF. The CDR3 DNA sequence: TGCGCCAGCAGCCAAGGGACAGCTCCTAACTATGGCTACACCTTC.

This clonotype came up a few times. The chain uses TRBV11-3 and TRBJ1-1; D uncertain. This CDR3 has 13 amino acids. Germline V gene lookup returns CDR1 SGHNT and CDR2 YENEEA. Trimming stripped 2 bases from V and 8 bases from J, with 12 bases between. CDR3 sequence (DNA): TGTGCCAGCAGCTTAATAGGAGGGCTGGAAGCTTTCTTT. Its protein is CASSLIGGLEAFF.

This chain joins TRBV7-3 and TRBJ2-1, with 10 nucleotides matching TRBD2. This CDR3 has 14 amino acids. With V trimmed by 2 bases and J by 5 bases, 0 bases remained unmatched. The germline V gene has CDR1 SGHTA and CDR2 FQGTGA. The CDR3 DNA reads as TGTGCCAGCAGCTTACTAGCGGGGGACAATGAGCAGTTCTTC. Amino acids: CASSLLAGDNEQFF.

V gene TRBV5-1 combines with J gene TRBJ1-6; D is perhaps TRBD1 (5 bases). The germline V gene has CDR1 SGHRS and CDR2 YFSETQ. The CDR3 length is 15 residues. V was shortened by 4 bases and J by 5 bases, with 13 bases between the two germline ends. This CDR3 is CASSTATGDNSPLHF. Written as DNA, the CDR3 is TGCGCCAGCAGCACCGCTACGGGGGATAATTCACCCCTCCACTTT.

This clonotype has just a few counts. This CDR3 is CASSSTSGDTYNEQFF. In DNA form, the CDR3 reads TGTGCCAGCAGCTCCACTAGCGGGGATACCTACAATGAGCAGTTCTTC. J is TRBJ2-1 and V is TRBV7-2; 10 nucleotides align to TRBD2. Trimming took 4 bases from V and 2 from J; bases not matched to a gene: 5. The CDR3 has 16 residues. Germline-derived CDR1 and CDR2 are SGHTA and FQGNSA.

The CDR3 here is CASSTGGGTEAFF. CDR3 nucleotides: TGTGCCAGCAGCACAGGAGGGGGTACTGAAGCTTTCTTT. The chain couples TRBV7-9 to TRBJ1-1, with a weak D call TRBD1 (6 bases). This CDR3 has 13 amino acids. V lost 5 bases and J 5 bases, leaving 12 bases between the germline ends. The germline V gene encodes CDR1 SEHNR and CDR2 FQNEAQ (reference sequence).

Only one count was recorded for this clonotype. This sequence joins TRBV5-4 and TRBJ1-6; TRBD1 matches 8 bases. From germline, CDR1 is SGHNT and CDR2 YYREEE (reference sequence). CDR3 length: 14 residues. J was trimmed by 8 bases and V by 4 bases; bases with no gene match: 5. The CDR3 DNA sequence: TGTGCCAGCAGCCTAGTGGACAGGGATTCACCCCTCCACTTT. Residues: CASSLVDRDSPLHF.

The chain couples TRBV10-3 to TRBJ1-2; no clear D gene. Looked up from germline, CDR1 is ENHRY and CDR2 is SYGVKD. V was cut by 3 bases and J by 1 base, with 6 bases left in between. The CDR3 spans 13 residues. The CDR3 sequence is CAISDGRNYGYTF. The CDR3 DNA reads TGTGCCATCAGTGACGGCCGTAACTATGGCTACACCTTC.

The chain uses TRBV27 and TRBJ1-2; 7 nucleotides align to TRBD1. Germline CDR1 and CDR2: MNHEY and SMNVEV (reference sequence). This CDR3 is 14 amino acids long. The V segment lost 4 bases and the J segment 7 bases; nucleotides outside the gene matches: 9. CDR3 DNA sequence: TGTGCCAGCAGTTCACAGGGGTTGGTCGGTGGCTACACCTTC. Encoded protein: CASSSQGLVGGYTF.

This clonotype was counted a few times. This chain connects TRBV2 to TRBJ1-1, with 7 bases that match TRBD1. This CDR3 comprises 13 residues. Trimming took 8 bases from V and 6 from J; bases not matched to a gene: 9. Germline V gene data show CDR1 as SNHLY and CDR2 as FYNNEI. The CDR3, as DNA: TGTGCCAGCGGTGGACAGGCCCTCTCTGAAGCTTTCTTT. Protein sequence: CASGGQALSEAFF. The complete variable domain, with remaining parts taken from reference TRBV2 and TRBJ1-1, reads EPEVTQTPSHQVTQMGQEVILRCVPISNHLYFYWYRQILGQKVEFLVSFYNNEISEKSEIFDDQFSVERPDGSNFTLKIRSTKLEDSAMYFCASGGQALSEAFFGQGTRLTVV.

The V and J genes are TRBV4-2 and TRBJ1-1; perhaps TRBD1 as D (6 bases). CDR3 length: 15 residues. Germline CDR1 LGHNA, CDR2 YNFKEQ. The V end lost 4 bases, the J end lost 7 bases, and 19 bases lay between the germline ends. The CDR3: CASSPPRARGNEAFF. Written as DNA, the CDR3 is TGTGCCAGCAGCCCTCCTAGGGCCAGGGGTAATGAAGCTTTCTTT.

CDR3 sequence (DNA): TGTGCCAGCAGCTTAGCGGAGGGAAGAAGGTACGAGCAGTACTTC. Protein product: CASSLAEGRRYEQYF. The rearrangement uses TRBV7-9 and TRBJ2-7; tentatively, D is TRBD2 (6 bases). Germline values: CDR1 SEHNR, CDR2 FQNEAQ (reference sequence). Trimming removed 0 bases from V and 4 bases from J, with 13 bases in between. The CDR3 spans 15 residues.

The V call is TRBV7-2, the J call TRBJ2-3, with D tentatively TRBD2 (6 bases). From germline, CDR1 is SGHTA and CDR2 FQGNSA. V gave up 7 bases and J gave up 6 bases, with 17 bases separating them. CDR3 length equals 14 residues. Here the CDR3 DNA reads TGTGCCAGCACATCGGGACTTTTACTGGATACGCAGTATTTT. It codes for CASTSGLLLDTQYF.

This clonotype is classed as large (0.1 to 1%). The genes are TRBV6-1 and TRBJ1-1; D is ambiguous. This CDR3 region has 12 residues. V lost 8 bases and J lost 1, with 8 bases in between. CDR1 MNHNS and CDR2 SASEGT come from the germline V gene. The CDR3 DNA reads TGTGCCAGCCCTCGTGGGAACACTGAAGCTTTCTTT. Its protein is CASPRGNTEAFF.

This chain's CDR3 is CASSFGGYGYTF. DNA for the CDR3: TGTGCCAGCAGTTTCGGAGGCTATGGCTACACCTTC. The chain combines TRBV12-3 or TRBV12-4 with TRBJ1-2, with unresolved D. Trimming removed 3 bases from V and 4 bases from J, with 6 bases in between. This CDR3 region has 12 residues.

The V gene is TRBV20-1, the J gene TRBJ1-1; 8 bases are a match to TRBD1. After removal of 3 bases from V and 0 bases from J, the junction contained 3 bases not matched to a gene. This CDR3 is built from 14 residues. Germline V gene lookup returns CDR1 DFQATT and CDR2 SNEGSKA (reference sequence). CDR3 in amino acids: CSARDRVLNTEAFF. CDR3 in DNA: TGCAGTGCTAGGGACAGGGTATTGAACACTGAAGCTTTCTTT.

The genes are TRBV7-3 and TRBJ2-7, with D hard to call. V lost 4 bases and J 5 bases, leaving 9 bases between the germline ends. CDR1 and CDR2 from the germline V gene are SGHTA and FQGTGA. The CDR3 contains 12 residues. CDR3 sequence: CASSSNRDEQYF. DNA for the CDR3: TGTGCCAGCAGCTCCAACCGGGACGAGCAGTACTTC.

This chain joins TRBV5-4 and TRBJ1-3; no firm D call. The V gene's germline CDR1 is SGHNT and CDR2 YYREEE (reference sequence). CDR3 length equals 13 residues. V was pared by 4 bases and J by 3 bases, with 8 bases between. CDR3 coding DNA: TGTGCCAGCAGCCTCGGAGATGGAAACACCATATATTTT. The encoded protein is CASSLGDGNTIYF. Looking up the rest from reference TRBV5-4 and TRBJ1-3 gives the full variable domain: ETGVTQSPTHLIKTRGQQVTLRCSSQSGHNTVSWYQQALGQGPQFIFQYYREEENGRGNFPPRFSGLQFPNYSSELNVNALELDDSALYLCASSLGDGNTIYFGEGSWLTVV.

The J gene is TRBJ2-1, the V gene TRBV6-1; 8 positions agree with TRBD2. This CDR3 region has 13 residues. The ends lost 10 bases at V and 8 bases at J; junction bases unmatched: 10. Germline CDR1 and CDR2: MNHNS and SASEGT. CDR3 in amino acids: CATTEYGGDEQFF. Written as DNA, the CDR3 is TGTGCCACCACAGAGTACGGGGGGGATGAGCAGTTCTTC.

The chain links TRBV12-3 or TRBV12-4 to TRBJ2-7; a possible D gene is TRBD1 (5 bases). This CDR3 has 12 amino acids. Deletions cut 6 bases from V and 6 bases from J, with 12 bases between. The CDR3 DNA sequence: TGTGCCAGCAGCCTTGACAGCGCCGAGCAGTACTTC. Translating it yields CASSLDSAEQYF.

V gene TRBV11-3 combines with J gene TRBJ1-5; a weak D match, TRBD1 (6 bases). Germline lookup yields CDR1 SGHNT and CDR2 YENEEA. V was pared by 0 bases and J by 7 bases, with 10 bases between. This CDR3 spans 14 amino acids. The CDR3 sequence: CASSLDGRGQPQHF. In DNA, the CDR3 is TGTGCCAGCAGCTTAGATGGGAGGGGGCAGCCCCAGCATTTT.

This clonotype was counted a single time. This chain uses TRBV7-3 with TRBJ2-1; TRBD2 agrees at 7 bases. The J segment lost 5 bases and the V segment lost 2 bases, leaving 6 bases of the junction unmatched. The CDR3 consists of 15 residues. Germline values: CDR1 SGHTA, CDR2 FQGTGA. CDR3 amino acids: CASSLAGVEDNEQFF. CDR3 in DNA: TGTGCCAGCAGCTTAGCGGGGGTTGAGGACAATGAGCAGTTCTTC.